The next 22 T cell receptor beta chains were all read from a single sample in a study of shared clonotypes between healthy human individuals. The method was immunoSEQ multiplex PCR; TCRdb's version includes in-frame clones alone and lacks a portion of them. The table includes roughly 2 million clones, less than 95% detected once. CD45RO negativity and positive selection for CCR7 defined naive CD8 cells, a population that excluded terminally differentiated effector memory CD45RA+ cells. Sequencing input: naive CD8+ T cells sorted from blood. These receptors all stem from a man younger than 35 in good health.

Concerning this clone: At one boundary the junction diverges from the germline segment, which might be a read error. This sequence joins TRBV7-7 and TRBJ2-7; D call uncertain. Matching the DNA end better, TRBJ2-5 makes the J call doubtful. Germline V CDR1 and CDR2: SSHAT, FNYEAQ (reference sequence). The CDR3 length is 13 residues. The CDR3 DNA follows: TGTGCTAGCAGCTTAATAGGGCCCGAGACCCAGTACTTC. The encoded protein is CASSLIGPETQYF.

V is TRBV6-5 and J is TRBJ1-1, with TRBD1 matching over 11 bases. This CDR3 is built from 13 residues. Germline trimming cut 2 bases from V and 8 bases from J; bases unmatched to any gene: 1. Germline V gene lookup returns CDR1 MNHEY and CDR2 SVGAGI. This CDR3 reads CASSYRTGGEAFF. The CDR3 DNA follows: TGTGCCAGCAGTTACCGGACAGGGGGCGAAGCTTTCTTT.

The chain combines TRBV27 with TRBJ1-1; a possible D gene is TRBD1 (5 bases). Looked up from germline, CDR1 is MNHEY and CDR2 is SMNVEV (reference sequence). This CDR3 comprises 15 residues. Trimming cost V 2 bases and J 3 bases, with 13 bases left between them. The CDR3 is CASSLGGAGYTEAFF. CDR3 bases: TGTGCCAGCAGTTTAGGAGGGGCAGGATACACTGAAGCTTTCTTT.

The chain employs TRBV6-5 and TRBJ2-5; possibly TRBD2 for D (6 bases). Trimming cost V 0 bases and J 5 bases, with 16 bases left between them. The germline CDR1 and CDR2 sequences are MNHEY and SVGAGI. This CDR3 has 16 amino acids. For the CDR3, the DNA is TGTGCCAGCAGTTACTCGCGGGGTAGTGAGTACGAGACCCAGTACTTC. As protein: CASSYSRGSEYETQYF.

The chain links TRBV13 to TRBJ2-5, with 11 positions matching TRBD2. CDR1 is PRHDT and CDR2 is FYEKMQ in the germline V gene (reference sequence). The CDR3 spans 15 residues. The V segment lost 5 bases and the J segment 3 bases; nucleotides outside the gene matches: 5. The CDR3 DNA reads TGTGCCAGCAGCCTAGCGGGGGGCAATGAAGAGACCCAGTACTTC. Residues: CASSLAGGNEETQYF.

The V gene is TRBV5-1, the J gene TRBJ2-7, with D perhaps matching TRBD1 (6 bases). This CDR3 is built from 13 residues. Trimming removed 4 bases at V and 3 bases at J, with 11 bases between. Germline V gene sequence: CDR1 SGHRS, CDR2 YFSETQ. The CDR3 bases are TGCGCCAGCAGCCGGGACACAGACTACGAGCAGTACTTC. Amino acid sequence: CASSRDTDYEQYF.

The V and J genes are TRBV5-4 and TRBJ2-7; D not certain. Germline CDR1 is SGHNT and CDR2 is YYREEE (reference sequence). The CDR3 covers 14 residues. The V gene lost 0 bases and the J gene lost 4 bases, with 11 bases spanning the gap. The CDR3 sequence: CASSLEGTLYEQYF. The CDR3 nucleotides read TGTGCCAGCAGCTTGGAAGGTACCTTGTACGAGCAGTACTTC.

The V call is TRBV19, the J call TRBJ2-1; TRBD2 might be the D (6 bases). The germline V gene encodes CDR1 LNHDA and CDR2 SQIVND (reference sequence). This CDR3 contains 14 residues. Trimming pared 6 bases from V and 7 bases from J, leaving 16 bases between. CDR3 in amino acids: CASSIKAGLNEQFF. Written as DNA, the CDR3 is TGTGCCAGTAGCATAAAGGCGGGACTGAATGAGCAGTTCTTC.

The J gene is TRBJ2-5, the V gene TRBV14; D may be TRBD2 (5 bases). Trimming took off 1 base at V and 0 bases at J, with 9 bases between the two ends. Germline V gene data show CDR1 as SGHDN and CDR2 as FVKESK. The CDR3 is 15 residues long. The CDR3 coding sequence is TGTGCCAGCAGCCAAGCACTAGATAACCAAGAGACCCAGTACTTC. Protein sequence: CASSQALDNQETQYF.

A word on this clone: At the DNA level, this CDR3 is encoded by other sequences in the same sample as well. The rearrangement joins TRBV9 to TRBJ2-5; D gene uncertain. With 0 bases removed from V and 3 bases from J, the gap between germline ends came to 9 bases. Germline CDR1 and CDR2: SGDLS and YYNGEE. The CDR3 sequence is 14 residues long. CDR3 region: CASSVGSGEETQYF. The CDR3, as DNA: TGTGCCAGCAGCGTAGGATCCGGAGAAGAGACCCAGTACTTC.

For this clone: A much larger clone sits a single nucleotide away, making a read error possible. This chain uses TRBV29-1 with TRBJ1-1; no reliable D call. Germline V gives CDR1 SQVTM, CDR2 ANQGSEA. CDR3 length: 12 amino acids. The CDR3 spells CSVKDMNTEAFF. The DNA for the CDR3 is TGCAGCGTTAAAGACATGAACACTGAAGCTTTCTTT.

The chain is built from TRBV7-9 and TRBJ1-1; D remains ambiguous. The CDR3 totals 15 residues. Trimming took 5 bases from V and 5 from J, leaving 18 bases between them. Germline assignment: CDR1 SEHNR and CDR2 FQNEAQ (reference sequence). CDR3 loop: CASSPPEGRLTEAFF. CDR3 DNA sequence: TGTGCCAGCAGCCCCCCGGAGGGTCGATTGACTGAAGCTTTCTTT.

The chain carries TRBV6-5 and TRBJ2-7, with D perhaps assigned TRBD1 or TRBD2 (5 bases each). The CDR3 has 13 residues. Germline CDR1 reads MNHEY; CDR2 reads SVGAGI. V lost 6 bases to trimming and J lost 2 bases, with 11 bases between them. The CDR3: CASSGALTYEQYF. For the CDR3, the DNA is TGTGCCAGCAGCGGGGCTTTGACCTACGAGCAGTACTTC.

The genes are TRBV19 and TRBJ2-7, with 11 nucleotides matching TRBD2. J gave up 2 bases and V 3 bases, and 3 bases lay outside the gene matches. Germline CDR1 LNHDA, CDR2 SQIVND (reference sequence). The CDR3 totals 15 residues. The CDR3: CASSIKTSGTYEQYF. The DNA of the CDR3 is TGTGCCAGTAGTATTAAGACTAGCGGGACCTACGAGCAGTACTTC. Complete variable domain (other parts from reference TRBV19 and TRBJ2-7): DGGITQSPKYLFRKEGQNVTLSCEQNLNHDAMYWYRQDPGQGLRLIYYSQIVNDFQKGDIAEGYSVSREKKESFPLTVTSAQKNPTAFYLCASSIKTSGTYEQYFGPGTRLTVT.

The chain has TRBV27 and TRBJ2-7; 9 positions match TRBD1. Per the germline V gene, CDR1 is MNHEY and CDR2 is SMNVEV (reference sequence). Germline trimming cut 3 bases from V and 4 bases from J; bases unmatched to any gene: 10. The length of the CDR3 is 16 residues. Here the CDR3 DNA reads TGTGCCAGCAGTTTTGTCGGCACAGGGGGCTTTTACGAGCAGTACTTC. It translates to CASSFVGTGGFYEQYF.

This chain links TRBV28 with TRBJ1-1; D is unclear. Trimming pared 5 bases from V and 1 base from J, leaving 23 bases between. CDR1 is MDHEN and CDR2 is SYDVKM in the germline V gene. This CDR3 is 18 amino acids long. CDR3 in DNA: TGTGCCAGCAGTCCCCTTCCGACACTTGACACCTCGAACACTGAAGCTTTCTTT. It codes for CASSPLPTLDTSNTEAFF.

This clone appeared a single time. The rearrangement links TRBV2 to TRBJ2-7; 8 bases are a match to TRBD1. In germline, CDR1 is SNHLY, CDR2 FYNNEI. Trimming took 7 bases from V and 4 from J; bases not matched to a gene: 12. This CDR3 has 15 amino acids. Here the CDR3 reads CASTPWTGIQYEQYF. Written as DNA, the CDR3 is TGTGCCAGCACCCCGTGGACAGGGATACAGTACGAGCAGTACTTC.

CDR3 sequence reads: CASSSITPQGGGIYGYTF. CDR3 sequence (DNA): TGTGCCAGCAGTTCAATAACCCCACAGGGGGGCGGTATCTATGGCTACACCTTC. V and J are TRBV27 and TRBJ1-2; 8 bases match TRBD1. The V segment lost 4 bases and the J segment 4 bases; nucleotides outside the gene matches: 17. Germline V gene data show CDR1 as MNHEY and CDR2 as SMNVEV (reference sequence). This CDR3 region has 18 residues.

As to this clone: Different DNA sequences within this sample yield the same CDR3. The chain uses TRBV9 and TRBJ2-2; D possibly corresponds to TRBD2 (5 bases). This CDR3 contains 14 residues. Deletions cut 0 bases from V and 3 bases from J, with 6 bases between. Looked up from germline, CDR1 is SGDLS and CDR2 is YYNGEE. The CDR3 loop reads CASSVAGYTGELFF. CDR3 bases: TGTGCCAGCAGCGTAGCGGGATACACCGGGGAGCTGTTTTTT.

The gene calls are TRBV9 and TRBJ2-5; a weak D match, TRBD1 (5 bases). Trimming took 3 bases from V and 1 from J, leaving 16 bases between them. The V gene's germline CDR1 is SGDLS and CDR2 YYNGEE. This CDR3 has 16 residues. The CDR3 loop is CASSERGQGIQETQYF. In DNA, the CDR3 is TGTGCCAGCAGCGAGAGAGGCCAGGGAATCCAAGAGACCCAGTACTTC.

This clone was recorded only once. The chain has TRBV2 and TRBJ2-7; unclear D gene. The CDR3 totals 13 residues. Trimming shortened V by 1 base and J by 5 bases, and 9 bases separated the two germline ends. Germline values: CDR1 SNHLY, CDR2 FYNNEI. The CDR3 spells CASSEGYRNEQYF. DNA of the CDR3: TGTGCCAGCAGTGAAGGGTACCGAAACGAGCAGTACTTC. Combining the CDR3 with reference TRBV2 and TRBJ2-7 gives the whole variable domain EPEVTQTPSHQVTQMGQEVILRCVPISNHLYFYWYRQILGQKVEFLVSFYNNEISEKSEIFDDQFSVERPDGSNFTLKIRSTKLEDSAMYFCASSEGYRNEQYFGPGTRLTVT.

This chain's CDR3 is CASSFLQGAGYGYTF. The CDR3 bases are TGTGCCAGCAGCTTCTTACAGGGGGCTGGCTATGGCTACACCTTC. This chain joins TRBV27 and TRBJ1-2, with 9 bases identical to TRBD1. J lost 4 bases, V lost 6 bases, and 9 bases had no gene match. Germline V lookup: CDR1 MNHEY, CDR2 SMNVEV (reference sequence). The CDR3 is 15 residues long.